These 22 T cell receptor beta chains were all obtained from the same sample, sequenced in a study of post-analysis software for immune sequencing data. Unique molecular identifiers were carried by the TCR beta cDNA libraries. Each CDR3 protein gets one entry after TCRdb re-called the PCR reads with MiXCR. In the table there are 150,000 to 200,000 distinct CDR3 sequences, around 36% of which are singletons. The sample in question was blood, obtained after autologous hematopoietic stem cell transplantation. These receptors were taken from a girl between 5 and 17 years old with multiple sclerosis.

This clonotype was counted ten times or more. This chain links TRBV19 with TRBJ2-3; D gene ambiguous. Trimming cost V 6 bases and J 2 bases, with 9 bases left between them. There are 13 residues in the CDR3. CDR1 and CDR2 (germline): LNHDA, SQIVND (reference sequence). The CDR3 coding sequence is TGTGCCAGTAGCGGACCATACACAGATACGCAGTATTTT. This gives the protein CASSGPYTDTQYF.

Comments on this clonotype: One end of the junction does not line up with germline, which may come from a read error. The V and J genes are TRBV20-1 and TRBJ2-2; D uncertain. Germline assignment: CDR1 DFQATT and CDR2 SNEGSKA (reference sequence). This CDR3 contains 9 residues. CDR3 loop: CSPSGELFF. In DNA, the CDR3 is TGCAGTCCTAGCGGGGAGCTGTTTTTT.

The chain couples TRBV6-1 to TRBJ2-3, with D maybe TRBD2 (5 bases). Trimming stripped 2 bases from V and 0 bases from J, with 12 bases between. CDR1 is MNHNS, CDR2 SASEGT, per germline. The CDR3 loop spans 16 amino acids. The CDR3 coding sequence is TGTGCCAGCAGTGAACGTCCAGCGGCTAGCACAGATACGCAGTATTTT. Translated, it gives CASSERPAASTDTQYF.

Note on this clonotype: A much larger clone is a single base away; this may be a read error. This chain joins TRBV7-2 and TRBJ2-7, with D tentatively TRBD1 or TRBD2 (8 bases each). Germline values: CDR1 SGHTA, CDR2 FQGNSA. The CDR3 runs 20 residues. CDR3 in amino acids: CASSFTRGLGQGEASYEQHF. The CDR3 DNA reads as TGTGCCAGCAGTTTCACTCGGGGACTAGGACAGGGCGAGGCTTCCTACGAGCAGCACTTC.

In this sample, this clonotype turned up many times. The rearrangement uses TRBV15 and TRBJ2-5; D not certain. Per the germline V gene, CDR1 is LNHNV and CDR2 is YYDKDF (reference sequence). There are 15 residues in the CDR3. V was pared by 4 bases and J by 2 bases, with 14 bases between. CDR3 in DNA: TGTGCCACCAGCACCCGGGCGGTTCCACAAGAGACCCAGTACTTC. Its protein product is CATSTRAVPQETQYF.

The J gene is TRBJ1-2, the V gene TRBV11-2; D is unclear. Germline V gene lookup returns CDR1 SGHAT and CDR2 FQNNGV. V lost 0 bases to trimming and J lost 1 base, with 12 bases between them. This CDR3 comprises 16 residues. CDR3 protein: CASSLDPHGINYGYTF. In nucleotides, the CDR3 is TGTGCCAGCAGCTTAGATCCCCACGGAATTAACTATGGCTACACCTTC.

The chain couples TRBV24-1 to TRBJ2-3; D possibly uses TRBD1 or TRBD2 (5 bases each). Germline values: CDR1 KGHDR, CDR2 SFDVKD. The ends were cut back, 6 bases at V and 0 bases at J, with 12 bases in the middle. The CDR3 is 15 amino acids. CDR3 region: CATSTGTSSTDTQYF. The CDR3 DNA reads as TGTGCCACCAGTACCGGGACCTCTAGCACAGATACGCAGTATTTT.

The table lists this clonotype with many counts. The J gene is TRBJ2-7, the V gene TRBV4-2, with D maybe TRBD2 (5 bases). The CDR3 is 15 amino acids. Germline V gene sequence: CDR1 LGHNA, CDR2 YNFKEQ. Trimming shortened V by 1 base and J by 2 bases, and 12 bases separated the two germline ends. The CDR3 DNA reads TGTGCCAGCAGCCAAGGGAGCGGAGCTACCTACGAGCAGTACTTC. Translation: CASSQGSGATYEQYF.

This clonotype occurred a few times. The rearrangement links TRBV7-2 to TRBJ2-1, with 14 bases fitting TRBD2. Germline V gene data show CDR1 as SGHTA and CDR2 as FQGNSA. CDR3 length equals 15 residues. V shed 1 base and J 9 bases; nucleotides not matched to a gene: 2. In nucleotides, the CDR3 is TGTGCCAGCAGCTTAGGGGGACTAGCGGGAGTTGAGCAGTTCTTC. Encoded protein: CASSLGGLAGVEQFF.

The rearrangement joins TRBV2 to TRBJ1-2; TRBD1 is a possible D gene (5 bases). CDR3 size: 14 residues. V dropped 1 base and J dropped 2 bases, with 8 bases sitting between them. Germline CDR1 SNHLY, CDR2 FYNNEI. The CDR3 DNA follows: TGTGCCAGCAGTGAAGAGGACACGAACTATGGCTACACCTTC. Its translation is CASSEEDTNYGYTF.

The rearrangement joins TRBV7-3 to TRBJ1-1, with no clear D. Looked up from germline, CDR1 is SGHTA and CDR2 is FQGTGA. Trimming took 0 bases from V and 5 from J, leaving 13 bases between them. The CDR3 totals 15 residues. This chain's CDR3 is CASSLTAQRGTEAFF. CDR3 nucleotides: TGTGCCAGCAGCTTAACCGCCCAACGGGGAACTGAAGCTTTCTTT.

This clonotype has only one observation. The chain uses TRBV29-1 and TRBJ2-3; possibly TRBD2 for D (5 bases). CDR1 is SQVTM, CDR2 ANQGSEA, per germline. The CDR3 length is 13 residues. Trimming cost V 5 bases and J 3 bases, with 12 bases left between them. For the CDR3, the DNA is TGCAGCGTTCGGACTCGTCTGACAGATACGCAGTATTTT. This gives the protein CSVRTRLTDTQYF.

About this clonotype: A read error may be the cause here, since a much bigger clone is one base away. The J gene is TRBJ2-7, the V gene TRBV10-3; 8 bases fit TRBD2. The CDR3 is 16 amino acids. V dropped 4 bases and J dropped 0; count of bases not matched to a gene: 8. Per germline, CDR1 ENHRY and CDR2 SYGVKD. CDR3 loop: CAISGRLALSSYEQYF. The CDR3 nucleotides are TGTGCCATCAGTGGGCGACTAGCGTTAAGCTCCTACGAGCAGTACTTC.

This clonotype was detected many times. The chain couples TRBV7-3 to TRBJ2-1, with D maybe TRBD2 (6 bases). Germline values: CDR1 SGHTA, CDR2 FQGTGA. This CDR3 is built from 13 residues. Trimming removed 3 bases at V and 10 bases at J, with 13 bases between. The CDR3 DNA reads TGTGCCAGCAGCTTGACACGTAGCGGCGAGCAGTTCTTC. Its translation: CASSLTRSGEQFF.

CDR3 DNA sequence: TGTGCCAGCAGCCAAGATCATCGGGAGCAGTACTTC. Encoded protein: CASSQDHREQYF. This chain joins TRBV14 and TRBJ2-7; D unresolved. CDR3 size: 12 residues. V was trimmed by 0 bases and J by 7 bases, leaving 7 bases between them. CDR1 SGHDN and CDR2 FVKESK come from the germline V gene.

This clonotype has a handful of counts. The CDR3 loop is CARTQPYSGSGTYEQYF. The CDR3 DNA follows: TGTGCCAGAACACAACCCTACAGCGGGAGTGGGACCTACGAGCAGTACTTC. The V and J genes are TRBV5-4 and TRBJ2-7; TRBD2 matches 8 bases. CDR3 size: 17 residues. Germline V gene sequence: CDR1 SGHNT, CDR2 YYREEE (reference sequence). V was clipped by 8 bases and J by 2 bases; unmatched bases: 18.

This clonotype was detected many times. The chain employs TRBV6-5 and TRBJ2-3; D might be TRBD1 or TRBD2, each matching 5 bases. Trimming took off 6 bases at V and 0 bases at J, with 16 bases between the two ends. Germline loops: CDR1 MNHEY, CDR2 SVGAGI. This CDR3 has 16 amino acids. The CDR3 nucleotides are TGTGCCAGCAGATCCCCATCCGGGGCTAGCACAGATACGCAGTATTTT. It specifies CASRSPSGASTDTQYF.

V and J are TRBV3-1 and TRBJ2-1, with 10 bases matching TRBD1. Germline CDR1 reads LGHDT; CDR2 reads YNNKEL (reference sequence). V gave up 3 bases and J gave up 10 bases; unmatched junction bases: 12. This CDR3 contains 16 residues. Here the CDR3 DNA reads TGTGCCAGCAGCCATCAACCGGGACAGGGGATACACGAGCAGTTCTTC. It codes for CASSHQPGQGIHEQFF.

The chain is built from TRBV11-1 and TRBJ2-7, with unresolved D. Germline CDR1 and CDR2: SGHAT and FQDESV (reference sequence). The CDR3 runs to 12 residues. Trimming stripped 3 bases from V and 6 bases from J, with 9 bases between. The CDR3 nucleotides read TGTGCCAGCAGCTTTGATACAACCGAGCAGTACTTC. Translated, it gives CASSFDTTEQYF. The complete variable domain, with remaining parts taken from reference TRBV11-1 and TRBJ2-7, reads EAEVAQSPRYKITEKSQAVAFWCDPISGHATLYWYRQILGQGPELLVQFQDESVVDDSQLPKDRFSAERLKGVDSTLKIQPAELGDSAMYLCASSFDTTEQYFGPGTRLTVT.

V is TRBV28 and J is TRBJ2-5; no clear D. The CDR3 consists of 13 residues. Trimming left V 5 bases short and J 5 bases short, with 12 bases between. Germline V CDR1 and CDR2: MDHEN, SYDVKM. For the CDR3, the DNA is TGTGCCAGCAGTCCTCCGGATAGGGAGACCCAGTACTTC. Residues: CASSPPDRETQYF. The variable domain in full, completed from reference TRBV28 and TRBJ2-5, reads DVKVTQSSRYLVKRTGEKVFLECVQDMDHENMFWYRQDPGLGLRLIYFSYDVKMKEKGDIPEGYSVSREKKERFSLILESASTNQTSMYLCASSPPDRETQYFGPGTRLLVL.

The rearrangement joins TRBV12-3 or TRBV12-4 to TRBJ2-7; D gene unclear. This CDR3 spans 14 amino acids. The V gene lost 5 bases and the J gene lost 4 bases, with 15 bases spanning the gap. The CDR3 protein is CASSLWSTGYEQYF. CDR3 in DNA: TGTGCCAGCAGTCTATGGTCAACGGGTTACGAGCAGTACTTC.

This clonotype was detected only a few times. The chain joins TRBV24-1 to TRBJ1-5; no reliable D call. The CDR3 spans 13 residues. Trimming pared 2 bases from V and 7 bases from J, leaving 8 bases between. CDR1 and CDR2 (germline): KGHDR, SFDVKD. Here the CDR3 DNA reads TGTGCCACCAGTGATTATTCGGACCAGCCCCAGCATTTT. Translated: CATSDYSDQPQHF.